This entry describes one TCR beta chain. Antigen: not known. Profiling relied on immunoSEQ multiplex PCR, and the TCRdb table lists in-frame clones only, not all of them. Among roughly 700,000 clones listed, 90% were seen once. Germline V gives CDR1 SGDLS, CDR2 YYNGEE. This CDR3 has 17 amino acids. Trimming took off 0 bases at V and 1 base at J, with 16 bases between the two ends. The data derive from a study of shared clonotypes between healthy human individuals. General study results and limits: Sharing across a few donors was seen in about 5% of naive CD4 clonotypes.

Everyone who donated was a Caucasian adult who lived in Nashville, Tennessee. The sample comprised memory CD8+ T cells from PBMCs. Subset defined: CD45RO+ cells pooled with CCR7-negative TemRA cells. The chain has TRBV9 and TRBJ1-1; TRBD1 might be the D (6 bases). This clonotype originated in a man aged 18-30 years in good health. Some clones in this sample may be carry-over from other donors' samples. The CDR3 loop reads CASSVGGAGGKNTEAFF. The CDR3 DNA reads as TGTGCCAGCAGCGTAGGAGGGGCTGGGGGCAAGAACACTGAAGCTTTCTTT.